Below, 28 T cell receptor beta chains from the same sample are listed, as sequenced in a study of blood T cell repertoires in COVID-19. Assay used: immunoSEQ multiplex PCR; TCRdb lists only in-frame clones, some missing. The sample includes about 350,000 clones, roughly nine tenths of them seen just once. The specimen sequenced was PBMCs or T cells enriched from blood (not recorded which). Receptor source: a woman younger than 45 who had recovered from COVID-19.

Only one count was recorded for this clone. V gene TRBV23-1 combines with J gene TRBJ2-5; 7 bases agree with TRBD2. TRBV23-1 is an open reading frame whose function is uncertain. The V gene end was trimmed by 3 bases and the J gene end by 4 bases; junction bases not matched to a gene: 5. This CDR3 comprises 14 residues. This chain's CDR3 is CASSQGGWGETQYF. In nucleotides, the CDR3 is TGCGCCAGCAGTCAGGGGGGGTGGGGAGAGACCCAGTACTTC.

This chain's CDR3 is CATSDLQRDTDTQYF. The CDR3 coding sequence is TGTGCCACCAGTGATTTGCAGCGGGACACAGATACGCAGTATTTT. The chain couples TRBV24-1 to TRBJ2-3; 7 bases match TRBD2. The CDR3 is made up of 15 amino acids. With V trimmed by 0 bases and J by 2 bases, 1 base remained unmatched. CDR1 is KGHDR, CDR2 SFDVKD, per germline.

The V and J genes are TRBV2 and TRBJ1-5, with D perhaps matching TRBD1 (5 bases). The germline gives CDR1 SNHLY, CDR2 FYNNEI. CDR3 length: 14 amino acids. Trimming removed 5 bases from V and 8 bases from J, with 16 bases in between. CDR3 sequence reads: CASSTAGGQEPQHF. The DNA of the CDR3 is TGTGCCAGCAGTACGGCCGGGGGTCAGGAGCCCCAGCATTTT.

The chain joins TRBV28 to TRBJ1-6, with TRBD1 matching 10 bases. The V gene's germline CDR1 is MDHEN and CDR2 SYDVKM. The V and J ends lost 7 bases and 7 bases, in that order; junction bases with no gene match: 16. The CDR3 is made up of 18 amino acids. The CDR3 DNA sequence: TGTGCCAGCACCCCGGGACAGGGGAAGGTCTCGGGGAATTCACCCCTCCACTTT. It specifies CASTPGQGKVSGNSPLHF.

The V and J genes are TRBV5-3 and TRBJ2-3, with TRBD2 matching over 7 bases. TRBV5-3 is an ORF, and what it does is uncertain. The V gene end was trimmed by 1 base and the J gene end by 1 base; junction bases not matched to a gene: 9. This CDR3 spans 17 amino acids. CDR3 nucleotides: TGTGCCAGAAGCTTGCCCCTAAGCGGGGCCCGCACAGATACGCAGTATTTT. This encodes CARSLPLSGARTDTQYF.

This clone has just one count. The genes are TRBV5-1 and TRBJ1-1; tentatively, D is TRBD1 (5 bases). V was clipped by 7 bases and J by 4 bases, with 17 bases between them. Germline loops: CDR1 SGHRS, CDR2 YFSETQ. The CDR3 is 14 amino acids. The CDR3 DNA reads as TGCGCCAGCCTTCCCCCCGGGGGGAGCACTGAAGCTTTCTTT. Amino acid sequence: CASLPPGGSTEAFF.

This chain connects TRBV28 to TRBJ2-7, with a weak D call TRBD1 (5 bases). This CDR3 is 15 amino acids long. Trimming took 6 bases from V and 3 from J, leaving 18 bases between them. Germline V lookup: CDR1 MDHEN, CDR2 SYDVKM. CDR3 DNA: TGTGCCAGCAGAACTATAGAGCCAGGGCTCTACGAGCAGTACTTC. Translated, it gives CASRTIEPGLYEQYF.

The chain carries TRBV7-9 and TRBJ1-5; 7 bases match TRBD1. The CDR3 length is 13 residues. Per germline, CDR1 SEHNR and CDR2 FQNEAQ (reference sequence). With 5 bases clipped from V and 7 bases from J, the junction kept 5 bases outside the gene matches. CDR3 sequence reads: CASSLGQEQPQHF. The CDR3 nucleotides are TGTGCCAGCAGCCTAGGACAGGAACAGCCCCAGCATTTT.

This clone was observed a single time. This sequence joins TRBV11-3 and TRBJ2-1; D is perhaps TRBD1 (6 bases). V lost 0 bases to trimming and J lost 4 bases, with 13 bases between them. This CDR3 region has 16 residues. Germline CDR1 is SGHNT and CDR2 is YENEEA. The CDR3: CASSLEQGGVYNEQFF. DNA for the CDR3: TGTGCCAGCAGCTTAGAACAGGGTGGGGTATACAATGAGCAGTTCTTC.

The CDR3 DNA sequence: TGTGCCAGCAGTGGTCTTCTCGTCCGGGAATCCTACAATGAGCAGTTCTTC. The encoded protein is CASSGLLVRESYNEQFF. J is TRBJ2-1 and V is TRBV6-1; D may be TRBD2 (5 bases). The V gene's germline CDR1 is MNHNS and CDR2 SASEGT. V dropped 4 bases and J dropped 1 base, with 17 bases sitting between them. There are 17 residues in the CDR3.

The CDR3 spells CASSISRTPTDTQYF. The CDR3 DNA follows: TGTGCCAGCAGCATCTCCCGGACTCCCACAGATACGCAGTATTTT. The chain carries TRBV7-2 and TRBJ2-3, with TRBD2 as a possible D gene (5 bases). This CDR3 is 15 amino acids long. Per germline, CDR1 SGHTA and CDR2 FQGNSA. The V end was cut by 5 bases, the J end by 2 bases, with 14 bases between.

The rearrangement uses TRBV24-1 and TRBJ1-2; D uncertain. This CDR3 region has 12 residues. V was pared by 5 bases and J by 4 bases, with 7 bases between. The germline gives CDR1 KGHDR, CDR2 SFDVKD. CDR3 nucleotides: TGTGCCACCAGTGCACCCAGCTATGGCTACACCTTC. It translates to CATSAPSYGYTF.

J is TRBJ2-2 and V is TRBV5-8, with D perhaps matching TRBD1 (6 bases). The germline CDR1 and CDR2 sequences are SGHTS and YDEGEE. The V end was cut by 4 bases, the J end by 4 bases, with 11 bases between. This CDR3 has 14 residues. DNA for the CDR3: TGTGCCAGCAGCGTCACAGGGATCACCGGGGAGCTGTTTTTT. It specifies CASSVTGITGELFF.

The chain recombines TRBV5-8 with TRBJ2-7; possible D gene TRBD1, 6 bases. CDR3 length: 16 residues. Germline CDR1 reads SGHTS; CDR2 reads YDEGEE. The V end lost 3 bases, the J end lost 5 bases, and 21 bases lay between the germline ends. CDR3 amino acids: CASSYAGTPGTDEQYF. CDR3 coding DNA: TGTGCCAGCAGCTACGCCGGGACACCAGGCACGGACGAGCAGTACTTC.

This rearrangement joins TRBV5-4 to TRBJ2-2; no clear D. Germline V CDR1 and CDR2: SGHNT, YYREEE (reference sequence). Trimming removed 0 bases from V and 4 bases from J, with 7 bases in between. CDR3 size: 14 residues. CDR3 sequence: CASSLAGPTGELFF. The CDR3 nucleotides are TGTGCCAGCAGCTTGGCCGGTCCCACCGGGGAGCTGTTTTTT. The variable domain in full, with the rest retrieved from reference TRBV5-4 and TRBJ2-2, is ETGVTQSPTHLIKTRGQQVTLRCSSQSGHNTVSWYQQALGQGPQFIFQYYREEENGRGNFPPRFSGLQFPNYSSELNVNALELDDSALYLCASSLAGPTGELFFGEGSRLTVL.

The CDR3 is CASSPGQDRPGYTF. CDR3 DNA sequence: TGCGCCAGCAGCCCGGGACAGGACCGGCCGGGCTACACCTTC. The chain is built from TRBV5-1 and TRBJ1-2; 8 positions match TRBD1. The CDR3 runs 14 residues. Losses at the gene ends were 4 bases for V and 8 bases for J; bases not matched to a gene: 10. CDR1 SGHRS and CDR2 YFSETQ come from the germline V gene.

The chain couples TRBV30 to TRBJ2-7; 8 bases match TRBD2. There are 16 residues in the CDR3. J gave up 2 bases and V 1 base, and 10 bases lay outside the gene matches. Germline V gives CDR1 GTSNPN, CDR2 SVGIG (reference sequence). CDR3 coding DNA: TGTGCCTGGAGTGGATTAAGCGGGGGAGCAACCTACGAGCAGTACTTC. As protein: CAWSGLSGGATYEQYF.

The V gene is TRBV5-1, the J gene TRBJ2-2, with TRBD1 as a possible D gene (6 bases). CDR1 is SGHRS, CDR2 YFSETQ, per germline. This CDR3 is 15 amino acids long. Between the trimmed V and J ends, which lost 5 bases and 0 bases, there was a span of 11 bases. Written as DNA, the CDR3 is TGCGCCAGCAGTTGGGACACCTCGAACACCGGGGAGCTGTTTTTT. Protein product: CASSWDTSNTGELFF.

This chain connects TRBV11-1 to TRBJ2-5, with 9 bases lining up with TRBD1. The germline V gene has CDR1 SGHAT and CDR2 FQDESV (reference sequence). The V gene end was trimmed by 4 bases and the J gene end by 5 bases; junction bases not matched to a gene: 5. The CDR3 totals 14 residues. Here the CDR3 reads CASSSGQGKETQYF. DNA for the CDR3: TGTGCCAGCAGCTCAGGACAGGGGAAGGAGACCCAGTACTTC.

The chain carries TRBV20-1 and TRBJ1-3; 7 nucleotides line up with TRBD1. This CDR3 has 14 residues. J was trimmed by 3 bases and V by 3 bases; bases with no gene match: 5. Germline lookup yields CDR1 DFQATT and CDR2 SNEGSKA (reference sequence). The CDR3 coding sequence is TGCAGTGCTAGTCGACAGGGAAATGGAAACACCATATATTTT. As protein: CSASRQGNGNTIYF.

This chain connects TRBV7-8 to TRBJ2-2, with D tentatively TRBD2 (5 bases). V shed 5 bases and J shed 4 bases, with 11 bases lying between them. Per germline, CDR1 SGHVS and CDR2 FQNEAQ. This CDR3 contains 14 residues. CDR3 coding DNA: TGTGCCAGCAGCGAAGCTAGCCCCACCGGGGAGCTGTTTTTT. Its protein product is CASSEASPTGELFF.

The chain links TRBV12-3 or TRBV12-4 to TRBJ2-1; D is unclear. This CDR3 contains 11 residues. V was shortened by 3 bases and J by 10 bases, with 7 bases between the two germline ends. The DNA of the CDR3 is TGTGCCAGCAGTTTGATGGGCGAGCAGTTCTTC. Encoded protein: CASSLMGEQFF.

The CDR3 region has the DNA TGTGCCAGTTTGAAACCAGGACAGGGAAGGTATGGCTACACCTTC. Amino acids: CASLKPGQGRYGYTF. This chain links TRBV19 with TRBJ1-2; 8 bases are shared with TRBD1. This CDR3 region has 15 residues. V lost 8 bases, J lost 5 bases, and 13 bases stayed unmatched. The germline gives CDR1 LNHDA, CDR2 SQIVND (reference sequence).

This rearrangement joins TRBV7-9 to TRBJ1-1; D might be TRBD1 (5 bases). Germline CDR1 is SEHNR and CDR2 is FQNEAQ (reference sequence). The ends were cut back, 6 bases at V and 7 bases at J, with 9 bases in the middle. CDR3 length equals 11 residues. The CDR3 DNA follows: TGTGCCAGCAGACTCGACAGTGAAGCTTTCTTT. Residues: CASRLDSEAFF.

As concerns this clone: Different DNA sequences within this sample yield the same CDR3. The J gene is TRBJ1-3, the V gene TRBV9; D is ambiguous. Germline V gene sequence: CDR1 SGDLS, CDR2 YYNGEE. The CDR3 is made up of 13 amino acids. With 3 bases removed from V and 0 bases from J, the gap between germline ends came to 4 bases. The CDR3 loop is CASSASSGNTIYF. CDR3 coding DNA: TGTGCCAGCAGCGCATCCTCTGGAAACACCATATATTTT.

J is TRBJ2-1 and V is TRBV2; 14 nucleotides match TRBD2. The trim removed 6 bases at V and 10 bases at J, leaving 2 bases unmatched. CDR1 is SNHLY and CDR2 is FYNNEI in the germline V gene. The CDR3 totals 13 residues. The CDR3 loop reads CASSRTSGGEQFF. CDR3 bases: TGTGCCAGCAGCCGGACTAGCGGGGGGGAGCAGTTCTTC.

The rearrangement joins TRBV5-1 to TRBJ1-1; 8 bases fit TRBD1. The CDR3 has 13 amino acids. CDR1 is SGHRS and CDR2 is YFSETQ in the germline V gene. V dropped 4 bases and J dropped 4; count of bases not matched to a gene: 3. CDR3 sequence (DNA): TGCGCCAGCAGCATAACAGGGGGCACTGAAGCTTTCTTT. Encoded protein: CASSITGGTEAFF.

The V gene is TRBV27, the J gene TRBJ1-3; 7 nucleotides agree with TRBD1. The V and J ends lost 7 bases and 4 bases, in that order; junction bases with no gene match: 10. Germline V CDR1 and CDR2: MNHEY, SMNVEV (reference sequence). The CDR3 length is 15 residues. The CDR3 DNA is TGTGCCAGCAAAAGGGGGCCGGGTGCCGGAAACACCATATATTTT. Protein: CASKRGPGAGNTIYF.